There are a few counts of the clone carrying this TCR beta chain. The germline and genes are mouse ones. The read terminates 4 residues ahead of where the CDR3 ends, so the germline J gene completes it. This sample also contains other DNA sequences that code for the same CDR3. RNA was isolated and reverse transcribed to cDNA, the sequencing template. The table came from immunoSEQ multiplex PCR; TCRdb's copy has only in-frame clones and leaves some out. The sample is made up of more than 250,000 clones, none counted only once. This sample was taken from a study of CD8+ T cells in alopecia areata. Sorting relied on CD4, CD8alpha, NKG2D, NKG2ACE and other markers applied to pooled cutaneous lymph node cells. The CDR3 spans 15 residues. The V segment lost 3 bases and the J segment 0 bases; nucleotides outside the gene matches: 2. CDR1 is NNHNN, CDR2 SYGAGS, per germline (reference sequence).

This sequence originates from a C3H/HeJ mouse with alopecia areata. The MHC haplotype of this mouse line is H2-k. This chain connects TRBV13-2 to TRBJ2-1; 8 positions match TRBD2. The material sequenced was CD4+ T cells sorted from a lymph node. The covered CDR3 bases are TGTGCCAGCGGTGGGCTGGGGGGTAACTATGCT. Translating it yields CASGGLGGNYA. The whole CDR3 reads CASGGLGGNYAEQFF.